The 25 T cell receptor beta chains below all came from one sample that was sequenced in a study of response to subunit inactivated influenza vaccine. TCRdb passed the RT-PCR reads through MiXCR, listing each CDR3 protein once. The sample comprises around 470,000 distinct CDR3 sequences, approximately 7.7% of which are singletons, and approximately 14% rests with the top ten. The material sequenced was PBMCs from blood, taken around 25 months after vaccination. The receptors here all came from a man aged 50-75 years who received an inactivated influenza vaccine.

This clonotype was detected only a few times. The chain carries TRBV7-9 and TRBJ2-7; a possible D gene is TRBD2 (6 bases). Germline CDR1 and CDR2: SEHNR and FQNEAQ (reference sequence). Trimming pared 1 base from V and 7 bases from J, leaving 11 bases between. This CDR3 comprises 13 residues. In DNA form, the CDR3 reads TGTGCCAGCAGCTTAGTTGCCGGGGGAGAGCAGTACTTC. Its protein is CASSLVAGGEQYF. Full variable domain (outside the CDR3, taken from reference TRBV7-9 and TRBJ2-7): DTGVSQNPRHKITKRGQNVTFRCDPISEHNRLYWYRQTLGQGPEFLTYFQNEAQLEKSRLLSDRFSAERPKGSFSTLEIQRTEQGDSAMYLCASSLVAGGEQYFGPGTRLTVT.

The rearrangement joins TRBV6-2 or TRBV6-3 to TRBJ2-1; perhaps TRBD1 as D (6 bases). Germline-derived CDR1 and CDR2 are MNHEY and SVGEGT. With 6 bases removed from V and 6 bases from J, the gap between germline ends came to 21 bases. The CDR3 has 16 amino acids. CDR3 sequence (DNA): TGTGCCAGCAGGAAACAGGGTGGGTTGGGGTTCAATGAGCAGTTCTTC. The encoded protein is CASRKQGGLGFNEQFF.

CDR3 sequence: CSARAASSYGYTF. For the CDR3, the DNA is TGCAGTGCCCGGGCAGCCAGCAGCTATGGCTACACCTTC. This sequence joins TRBV20-1 and TRBJ1-2; D is undetermined. CDR3 length: 13 residues. Trimming cost V 6 bases and J 4 bases, with 15 bases left between them. The germline V gene encodes CDR1 DFQATT and CDR2 SNEGSKA (reference sequence).

This clonotype was observed a few times. This chain uses TRBV29-1 with TRBJ2-5, with 8 nucleotides matching TRBD1. Trimming removed 4 bases from V and 9 bases from J; junction bases left unmatched: 13. Germline loops: CDR1 SQVTM, CDR2 ANQGSEA. The CDR3 runs 14 residues. The CDR3 DNA reads as TGCAGCGTTGCTAGTGGACAGGGCATGTTGTCCCAGTACTTC. It codes for CSVASGQGMLSQYF.

This chain links TRBV11-1 with TRBJ1-2, with TRBD1 matching 10 bases. This CDR3 has 18 amino acids. The V gene end was trimmed by 4 bases and the J gene end by 5 bases; junction bases not matched to a gene: 16. Germline values: CDR1 SGHAT, CDR2 FQDESV (reference sequence). The CDR3 sequence: CASSSPTGGGSVGYGYTF. The CDR3, as DNA: TGTGCCAGCAGCTCCCCGACAGGGGGCGGATCGGTTGGGTATGGCTACACCTTC.

This clonotype was observed a few times. This chain links TRBV18 with TRBJ2-5; 9 positions agree with TRBD2. Germline CDR1 KGHSH, CDR2 LQKENI. The CDR3 runs 16 residues. The junction had 7 bases not matched to a gene; V was cut back by 2 bases and J by 3 bases. As DNA, the CDR3 is TGTGCCAGCTCACCAATCGCGGGGGGGCCAGAAGAGACCCAGTACTTC. This codes for CASSPIAGGPEETQYF. The full variable domain, rest sourced from reference TRBV18 and TRBJ2-5, is NAGVMQNPRHLVRRRGQEARLRCSPMKGHSHVYWYRQLPEEGLKFMVYLQKENIIDESGMPKERFSAEFPKEGPSILRIQQVVRGDSAAYFCASSPIAGGPEETQYFGPGTRLLVL.

This clonotype has just a few counts. At one boundary the junction diverges from the germline segment, which might be a read error. The V gene is TRBV5-1, the J gene TRBJ1-4, with D unclear. The CDR3 length is 15 residues. The germline CDR1 and CDR2 sequences are SGHRS and YFSETQ. CDR3 nucleotide sequence: TGCGCCAGCAGCTTGGCCCCTACAGCAAATGAAAAACTGGTTTTT. Residues: CASSLAPTANEKLVF. Supplemented by reference TRBV5-1 and TRBJ1-4, the full variable domain reads KAGVTQTPRYLIKTRGQQVTLSCSPISGHRSVSWYQQTPGQGLQFLFEYFSETQRNKGNFPGRFSGRQFSNSRSEMNVSTLELGDSALYLCASSLAPTANEKLVFGSGTQLSVL.

This clonotype has only a few counts. The rearrangement links TRBV7-2 to TRBJ2-3; no definite D call. V was cut by 10 bases and J by 2 bases, with 13 bases left in between. Germline loops: CDR1 SGHTA, CDR2 FQGNSA. The CDR3 length is 13 residues. CDR3 amino acids: CATRFAVTDTQYF. For the CDR3, the DNA is TGTGCCACCAGATTTGCGGTCACAGATACGCAGTATTTT. Using reference TRBV7-2 and TRBJ2-3 for the parts outside the CDR3, the full variable domain is GAGVSQSPSNKVTEKGKDVELRCDPISGHTALYWYRQSLGQGLEFLIYFQGNSAPDKSGLPSDRFSAERTGGSVSTLTIQRTQQEDSAVYLCATRFAVTDTQYFGPGTRLTVL.

This clonotype was recorded a few times. The chain employs TRBV6-2 or TRBV6-3 and TRBJ2-5; D might be TRBD1 (6 bases). Germline CDR1 and CDR2: MNHEY and SVGEGT. The CDR3 spans 14 residues. V lost 6 bases and J 2 bases, leaving 13 bases between the germline ends. The CDR3 reads CASRTQGSQETQYF. The CDR3 coding sequence is TGTGCCAGCAGAACCCAGGGGTCTCAAGAGACCCAGTACTTC.

This clonotype was recorded many times. The genes are TRBV10-3 and TRBJ2-3; D remains ambiguous. CDR1 is ENHRY and CDR2 is SYGVKD in the germline V gene. CDR3 length: 15 amino acids. Trimming removed 6 bases from V and 5 bases from J, with 18 bases in between. Here the CDR3 reads CAIRIGDSRGDTQYF. CDR3 DNA sequence: TGTGCCATCAGGATCGGAGACTCGCGCGGAGATACGCAGTATTTT.

This chain connects TRBV4-2 to TRBJ1-1; D not certain. Trimming stripped 3 bases from V and 7 bases from J, with 6 bases between. Germline V gene data show CDR1 as LGHNA and CDR2 as YNFKEQ. The CDR3 has 11 residues. CDR3 nucleotides: TGTGCCAGCAGCCAGAGGGATGAAGCTTTCTTT. Translation gives CASSQRDEAFF.

This clonotype was recorded at least ten times. This chain joins TRBV7-9 and TRBJ2-5; D perhaps matches TRBD2 (5 bases). Germline V lookup: CDR1 SEHNR, CDR2 FQNEAQ (reference sequence). The CDR3 is 15 residues long. The V gene lost 1 base and the J gene lost 0 bases, with 9 bases spanning the gap. For the CDR3, the DNA is TGTGCCAGCAGCTTAGGTTTGGGAGACCAAGAGACCCAGTACTTC. It specifies CASSLGLGDQETQYF. The variable domain in full, with the rest retrieved from reference TRBV7-9 and TRBJ2-5, is DTGVSQNPRHKITKRGQNVTFRCDPISEHNRLYWYRQTLGQGPEFLTYFQNEAQLEKSRLLSDRFSAERPKGSFSTLEIQRTEQGDSAMYLCASSLGLGDQETQYFGPGTRLLVL.

This clonotype showed up just a few times. The chain has TRBV20-1 and TRBJ1-2; possible D gene TRBD1, 5 bases. V lost 3 bases, J lost 0 bases, and 11 bases lay in between. Germline CDR1 and CDR2: DFQATT and SNEGSKA (reference sequence). This CDR3 comprises 14 residues. CDR3: CSARAGVPNYGYTF. The DNA of the CDR3 is TGCAGTGCTAGGGCGGGGGTTCCTAACTATGGCTACACCTTC.

This clonotype was observed a handful of times. The genes are TRBV9 and TRBJ2-3; D might be TRBD1 (6 bases). CDR1 is SGDLS and CDR2 is YYNGEE in the germline V gene. The germline V and J ends were trimmed by 0 bases and 0 bases, with 8 bases remaining between them. The CDR3 runs to 15 residues. This chain's CDR3 is CASSVVTGSTDTQYF. The CDR3, as DNA: TGTGCCAGCAGCGTAGTAACAGGGAGCACAGATACGCAGTATTTT.

This clonotype was seen at least ten times. V gene TRBV14 combines with J gene TRBJ2-1, with a tentative D call TRBD2 (6 bases). The CDR3 runs 16 residues. The V gene's germline CDR1 is SGHDN and CDR2 FVKESK. V lost 0 bases and J 5 bases, leaving 14 bases between the germline ends. CDR3: CASSQDPAGIHNEQFF. The CDR3 coding sequence is TGTGCCAGCAGCCAAGATCCAGCGGGTATCCACAATGAGCAGTTCTTC.

The sample holds many counts of this clonotype. The chain recombines TRBV5-1 with TRBJ2-7; 7 positions match TRBD1. Germline CDR1 is SGHRS and CDR2 is YFSETQ. The CDR3 extends over 14 amino acids. V was pared by 2 bases and J by 4 bases, with 6 bases of the junction left unmatched. The CDR3 bases are TGCGCCAGCAGCTTAGGGGGCGCAGTGTACGAGCAGTACTTC. It translates to CASSLGGAVYEQYF.

The chain combines TRBV18 with TRBJ2-7, with 10 bases identical to TRBD1. Germline V gene lookup returns CDR1 KGHSH and CDR2 LQKENI. The CDR3 has 14 amino acids. Trimming took 6 bases from V and 6 from J; bases not matched to a gene: 8. DNA of the CDR3: TGTGCCAGCTCCCCCGGGACAGGGGCCCGCGAGCAGTACTTC. Translating it yields CASSPGTGAREQYF.

This clonotype was recorded at least ten times. V gene TRBV4-1 combines with J gene TRBJ2-5, with TRBD2 identical over 12 bases. Germline V gene data show CDR1 as MGHRA and CDR2 as YSYEKL. The CDR3 sequence is 15 residues long. J lost 5 bases, V lost 5 bases, and 6 bases had no gene match. The CDR3 sequence is CASSSPGTSGETQYF. The CDR3 DNA is TGCGCCAGCAGCTCCCCCGGGACTAGCGGGGAGACCCAGTACTTC.

The chain uses TRBV11-3 and TRBJ1-3, with unresolved D. This CDR3 has 15 residues. Trimming took 1 base from V and 0 from J, leaving 7 bases between them. Germline V gene sequence: CDR1 SGHNT, CDR2 YENEEA. The CDR3 sequence is CASSLVMDSGNTIYF. The CDR3 DNA sequence: TGTGCCAGCAGCTTAGTAATGGACTCTGGAAACACCATATATTTT.

Ten or more counts support this clonotype. The chain uses TRBV20-1 and TRBJ2-7, with unresolved D. The germline gives CDR1 DFQATT, CDR2 SNEGSKA (reference sequence). The CDR3 length is 15 residues. Trimming stripped 5 bases from V and 2 bases from J, with 19 bases between. The CDR3 here is CSAAPGANTAYEQYF. The CDR3 DNA reads TGCAGTGCTGCCCCTGGCGCCAATACCGCCTACGAGCAGTACTTC.

The sample holds a few counts of this clonotype. The chain combines TRBV2 with TRBJ1-6; the D gene is possibly TRBD1 (5 bases). Per the germline V gene, CDR1 is SNHLY and CDR2 is FYNNEI. V was cut by 6 bases and J by 14 bases, with 17 bases left in between. CDR3 length: 13 residues. CDR3: CASSGGGRVSLHF. The CDR3 DNA reads TGTGCCAGCAGCGGCGGCGGCAGGGTTTCCCTCCACTTT.

The chain carries TRBV20-1 and TRBJ2-5; perhaps TRBD2 as D (5 bases). CDR1 is DFQATT and CDR2 is SNEGSKA in the germline V gene (reference sequence). The CDR3 covers 12 residues. Trimming cost V 5 bases and J 4 bases, with 11 bases left between them. The CDR3 nucleotides are TGCAGTGCTGCTGGGCGGGCAGAGACCCAGTACTTC. Protein sequence: CSAAGRAETQYF.

As concerns this clonotype: One end of the junction fails to match germline, which may point to a read error. The V call is TRBV11-2, the J call TRBJ2-7; no firm D call. The CDR3 is 13 residues long. The germline V gene encodes CDR1 SGHAT and CDR2 FQNNGV. CDR3 amino acids: CASSLARTYERYF. The CDR3 DNA reads as TGTGCCAGCAGCTTAGCCAGGACCTACGAGCGGTACTTC.

The chain couples TRBV29-1 to TRBJ2-7; 10 bases map to TRBD2. The CDR3 extends over 14 amino acids. V lost 7 bases and J lost 2; bases outside the gene matches: 8. Germline CDR1 and CDR2: SQVTM and ANQGSEA. The CDR3, as DNA: TGCAGCGCTAGAGCGGGGGGGCCTCCCTACGAGCAGTACTTC. It specifies CSARAGGPPYEQYF.

This clonotype was recorded many times. The rearrangement uses TRBV7-9 and TRBJ2-3; D possibly uses TRBD1 or TRBD2 (6 bases each). The V end was cut by 0 bases, the J end by 2 bases, with 12 bases between. Germline V lookup: CDR1 SEHNR, CDR2 FQNEAQ (reference sequence). The CDR3 runs to 16 residues. CDR3 loop: CASSLAVGGNTDTQYF. CDR3 sequence (DNA): TGTGCCAGCAGCTTAGCAGTAGGGGGGAACACAGATACGCAGTATTTT.